Listed here are 20 T cell receptor beta chains from one sample, sequenced in a study of blood T cell repertoires in COVID-19. The table came from immunoSEQ multiplex PCR; TCRdb's copy has only in-frame clones and leaves some out. The data contain about 62,000 clones, roughly 90% of them singletons. The sample was peripheral blood. The receptors originated from a human donor in a cohort sampled during active COVID-19.

This chain uses TRBV30 with TRBJ2-4; tentative D call: TRBD2 (5 bases). Trimming left V 2 bases short and J 10 bases short, with 15 bases between. The CDR3 runs 13 residues. CDR1 GTSNPN and CDR2 SVGIG come from the germline V gene (reference sequence). The CDR3 coding sequence is TGTGCCTGGAGTAGGAGCGGCAATTCAATTCAGTACTTC. Translated: CAWSRSGNSIQYF.

The chain uses TRBV7-9 and TRBJ1-1; D is uncertain. The germline V gene has CDR1 SEHNR and CDR2 FQNEAQ (reference sequence). This CDR3 spans 12 amino acids. V was trimmed by 5 bases and J by 6 bases, leaving 10 bases between them. The CDR3 loop is CASSTGGAEAFF. CDR3 sequence (DNA): TGTGCCAGCAGCACCGGAGGTGCTGAAGCTTTCTTT.

The chain has TRBV5-5 and TRBJ2-7, with D perhaps TRBD2 (5 bases). Germline V gives CDR1 SGHKS, CDR2 YYEKEE (reference sequence). V lost 4 bases and J lost 2, with 16 bases in between. This CDR3 is 15 amino acids long. The CDR3 DNA reads TGTGCCAGCAGCCAGAAGCGGAGGATCCCCTACGAGCAGTACTTC. Protein product: CASSQKRRIPYEQYF.

This clone was observed a few times. V is TRBV19 and J is TRBJ1-6, with D perhaps matching TRBD1 (5 bases). This CDR3 contains 13 residues. Germline CDR1 LNHDA, CDR2 SQIVND (reference sequence). Trimming took off 9 bases at V and 12 bases at J, with 18 bases between the two ends. The CDR3 spells CASRAGRGLPLHF. DNA for the CDR3: TGTGCCAGCCGTGCGGGACGAGGGTTACCCCTCCACTTT. The full variable domain, in which reference TRBV19 and TRBJ1-6 provide the parts outside the CDR3, is DGGITQSPKYLFRKEGQNVTLSCEQNLNHDAMYWYRQDPGQGLRLIYYSQIVNDFQKGDIAEGYSVSREKKESFPLTVTSAQKNPTAFYLCASRAGRGLPLHFGNGTRLTVT.

This chain joins TRBV5-5 and TRBJ1-1, with D maybe TRBD1 (6 bases). Germline V gene lookup returns CDR1 SGHKS and CDR2 YYEKEE (reference sequence). Trimming left V 2 bases short and J 0 bases short, with 11 bases between. The CDR3 has 15 residues. CDR3 loop: CASSFGTNMNTEAFF. CDR3 sequence (DNA): TGTGCCAGCAGCTTCGGGACAAATATGAACACTGAAGCTTTCTTT.

The chain employs TRBV7-8 and TRBJ1-2; TRBD1 is a possible D gene (5 bases). The V and J ends lost 5 bases and 4 bases respectively, with 17 bases between them. This CDR3 contains 15 residues. The V gene's germline CDR1 is SGHVS and CDR2 FQNEAQ. CDR3 sequence: CASSHSGGIGYGYTF. In DNA, the CDR3 is TGTGCCAGCAGCCATAGTGGGGGGATCGGCTATGGCTACACCTTC.

This clone appeared a few times. V and J are TRBV3-1 (or the pseudogene TRBV3-2) and TRBJ1-1, with 7 bases aligning to TRBD1. The CDR3 contains 15 residues. V lost 7 bases and J lost 0; bases outside the gene matches: 8. Germline V gene sequence: CDR1 LGHDT, CDR2 YNNKEL (reference sequence). CDR3 nucleotide sequence: TGTGCCAGCACCCCAGGGGGAGTAATGAACACTGAAGCTTTCTTT. Protein sequence: CASTPGGVMNTEAFF.

The DNA of the CDR3 is TGTGCCAGCAGTAGCACAGGGACTGGGGCCAACGTCCTGACTTTC. Its translation is CASSSTGTGANVLTF. The chain carries TRBV6-5 and TRBJ2-6, with D possibly matching TRBD1 (6 bases). V lost 5 bases to trimming and J lost 2 bases, with 10 bases between them. Per the germline V gene, CDR1 is MNHEY and CDR2 is SVGAGI. The CDR3 is 15 residues long.

CDR3 in amino acids: CASSLIPPGGGVVDTQYF. The CDR3 DNA follows: TGTGCCAGCAGCTTAATCCCCCCGGGCGGGGGAGTTGTAGATACGCAGTATTTT. V and J are TRBV13 and TRBJ2-3; 7 bases align to TRBD2. V trimming: 2 bases; J trimming: 5 bases; junction bases outside the gene matches: 16. The V gene's germline CDR1 is PRHDT and CDR2 FYEKMQ (reference sequence). The CDR3 totals 18 residues.

The chain uses TRBV12-3 or TRBV12-4 and TRBJ1-6, with TRBD1 matching 9 bases. This CDR3 spans 12 amino acids. Losses at the gene ends were 1 base for V and 17 bases for J; bases not matched to a gene: 3. CDR3 sequence reads: CASSLVQGAIHF. The CDR3 coding sequence is TGTGCCAGCAGTTTAGTACAGGGGGCCATCCACTTT.

This rearrangement joins TRBV5-5 to TRBJ2-2, with no clear D. The CDR3 runs 14 residues. Germline CDR1 reads SGHKS; CDR2 reads YYEKEE (reference sequence). V shed 7 bases and J shed 0 bases, with 10 bases lying between them. The DNA of the CDR3 is TGTGCCAGCGAGACTGTCTCGAACACCGGGGAGCTGTTTTTT. This codes for CASETVSNTGELFF.

The V gene is TRBV7-8, the J gene TRBJ2-7; TRBD1 matches at 8 bases. After removal of 1 base from V and 2 bases from J, the junction contained 1 base not matched to a gene. CDR3 length: 14 amino acids. Germline V gene sequence: CDR1 SGHVS, CDR2 FQNEAQ. The CDR3 DNA reads as TGTGCCAGCAGCTTAGGGACAGGGCCCTACGAGCAGTACTTC. Translating gives CASSLGTGPYEQYF.

The chain links TRBV9 to TRBJ1-4, with TRBD1 identical over 7 bases. This CDR3 contains 13 residues. From germline, CDR1 is SGDLS and CDR2 YYNGEE. Unmatched junction bases numbered 5, after V lost 7 bases and J lost 5 bases. The CDR3 here is CASGGQNNEKLFF. The CDR3 DNA reads as TGTGCCAGCGGGGGACAGAACAATGAAAAACTGTTTTTT.

The chain combines TRBV11-1 with TRBJ1-2; 8 nucleotides line up with TRBD1. The CDR3 runs 12 residues. CDR1 is SGHAT and CDR2 is FQDESV in the germline V gene (reference sequence). Trimming took 5 bases from V and 6 from J; bases not matched to a gene: 2. CDR3 region: CASSPTGDGYTF. DNA for the CDR3: TGTGCCAGCAGCCCGACAGGGGATGGCTACACCTTC.

A single count supports this clone. V gene TRBV28 combines with J gene TRBJ2-2, with a possible D match to TRBD2 (7 bases). Germline lookup yields CDR1 MDHEN and CDR2 SYDVKM. V lost 3 bases, J lost 5 bases, and 13 bases lay in between. This CDR3 is 15 amino acids long. This chain's CDR3 is CASSLGGARTGELFF. CDR3 nucleotide sequence: TGTGCCAGCAGTTTGGGGGGGGCGCGAACCGGGGAGCTGTTTTTT.

The rearrangement links TRBV4-1 to TRBJ1-1, with D perhaps matching TRBD1 (6 bases). The ends were cut back, 4 bases at V and 0 bases at J, with 24 bases in the middle. Germline loops: CDR1 MGHRA, CDR2 YSYEKL. The CDR3 sequence is 19 residues long. The CDR3 DNA reads TGCGCCAGCAGCCCCCTACCCGGCAGGGGACAATCGATGAACACTGAAGCTTTCTTT. It codes for CASSPLPGRGQSMNTEAFF.

V usage is TRBV29-1 and J usage is TRBJ1-4; possible D gene TRBD1, 6 bases. The CDR3 loop spans 14 amino acids. V was shortened by 4 bases and J by 8 bases, with 17 bases between the two germline ends. Germline CDR1 reads SQVTM; CDR2 reads ANQGSEA. The CDR3 region is CSVAPTGSREKLFF. CDR3 sequence (DNA): TGCAGCGTTGCACCCACAGGGAGTAGGGAAAAACTGTTTTTT.

The chain recombines TRBV5-1 with TRBJ1-2; 7 bases line up with TRBD1. Germline V gene data show CDR1 as SGHRS and CDR2 as YFSETQ. CDR3 length: 14 amino acids. Unmatched junction bases numbered 6, after V lost 0 bases and J lost 7 bases. DNA for the CDR3: TGCGCCAGCAGCTTGGGACAGGGAGGTATTGGCTACACCTTC. This gives the protein CASSLGQGGIGYTF.

The chain carries TRBV18 and TRBJ2-5; 11 bases align to TRBD2. CDR3 length: 16 amino acids. Trimming cost V 3 bases and J 5 bases; bases outside gene matches: 8. Per germline, CDR1 KGHSH and CDR2 LQKENI. The CDR3 DNA reads as TGTGCCAGCTCACCGTGGCTAGCGGGAGGTACGGAGACCCAGTACTTC. It translates to CASSPWLAGGTETQYF.

This clone was found once. This chain links TRBV18 with TRBJ1-1; D is undetermined. Trimming shortened V by 3 bases and J by 2 bases, and 13 bases separated the two germline ends. CDR1 is KGHSH, CDR2 LQKENI, per germline. This CDR3 has 15 amino acids. CDR3 sequence reads: CASSPGGRINTEAFF. The CDR3 DNA is TGTGCCAGCTCACCGGGAGGCAGGATTAACACTGAAGCTTTCTTT.